The 5 T cell receptor beta chains below were found in one sample sequenced in a study of cytomegalovirus exposure and HLA in healthy donors. It was with 60 Vbeta and 13 Jbeta primers that the PCR ran. Clones were read by immunoSEQ multiplex PCR, and TCRdb kept only the in-frame ones, dropping some. Of 100,000 to 150,000 clones in the sample, 80% were seen once. The sample comprised PBMCs. These receptors were collected from a woman aged 40 to 55 in good health and CMV-seronegative.

This clone was recorded once. This chain connects TRBV9 to TRBJ1-5; 7 positions agree with TRBD1. The CDR3 is 14 amino acids. V trimming: 3 bases; J trimming: 6 bases; junction bases outside the gene matches: 6. Germline V gene sequence: CDR1 SGDLS, CDR2 YYNGEE. In nucleotides, the CDR3 is TGTGCCAGCAGCGGGGGGACAGCCAGTCAGCCCCAGCATTTT. It specifies CASSGGTASQPQHF.

The CDR3 nucleotides read TGCGCCAGCAGGTCCTCATACGGGACTAGCGGAGATACGCAGTATTTT. Protein sequence: CASRSSYGTSGDTQYF. The chain employs TRBV4-1 and TRBJ2-3; TRBD2 matches 11 bases. V lost 6 bases, J lost 5 bases, and 10 bases stayed unmatched. Germline CDR1 MGHRA, CDR2 YSYEKL. This CDR3 is built from 16 residues.

This clone was seen just once. This chain uses TRBV2 with TRBJ1-5, with TRBD1 as a possible D gene (6 bases). Germline lookup yields CDR1 SNHLY and CDR2 FYNNEI. V gave up 8 bases and J gave up 3 bases, with 14 bases separating them. The CDR3 covers 14 residues. Here the CDR3 reads CASLLQGNNQPQHF. The DNA for the CDR3 is TGTGCCAGCCTTTTACAGGGAAACAATCAGCCCCAGCATTTT.

The V and J genes are TRBV7-8 and TRBJ2-3; possible D gene TRBD1, 5 bases. Trimming left V 1 base short and J 3 bases short, with 8 bases between. This CDR3 contains 14 residues. Per the germline V gene, CDR1 is SGHVS and CDR2 is FQNEAQ. The CDR3 region has the DNA TGTGCCAGCAGCTTAGTCAGGGTGACAGATACGCAGTATTTT. This sequence encodes CASSLVRVTDTQYF.

The rearrangement links TRBV7-2 to TRBJ2-3; 12 bases are a match to TRBD2. The CDR3 spans 14 residues. The J segment lost 9 bases and the V segment lost 1 base, leaving 2 bases of the junction unmatched. CDR1 and CDR2 from the germline V gene are SGHTA and FQGNSA. The CDR3 sequence is CASSLVLAGGTQYF. The CDR3 region has the DNA TGTGCCAGCAGCTTAGTACTAGCGGGGGGCACGCAGTATTTT.